This is a list of T cell receptor beta chains from one sample in a study of shared clonotypes between healthy human individuals. Some clones are missing from TCRdb's copy, which holds only in-frame ones; the method was immunoSEQ multiplex PCR. The data hold millions of clones, with roughly 94% observed a single time. The sample taken for sequencing was naive CD4+ T cells sorted from blood. These TCRs come from a young man in good health. Both conserved end residues are part of each CDR3. Fields, in order: V gene, D gene, clone size, J gene, CDR3 length, CDR3 DNA, CDR3 protein. The D gene is left open where the match is weak. The size of a clone is reported for some rows only, either as once, few or many, or as a class for expanded clones.

V: TRBV6-5; D: NA; size: NA; J: TRBJ1-5; length: 15; DNA: TGTGCCAGCAGTCGGGGGGGCGTAGGCAATCAGCCCCAGCATTTT; CDR3: CASSRGGVGNQPQHF
V: TRBV7-2; D: NA; size: NA; J: TRBJ2-3; length: 12; DNA: TGTGCCAGCAGCTTATCTGCAGATACGCAGTATTTT; CDR3: CASSLSADTQYF
V: TRBV5-1; D: TRBD1; size: once; J: TRBJ1-3; length: 14; DNA: TGCGCCAGCAGCTCGGGACAGCTGGGAAACACCATATATTTT; CDR3: CASSSGQLGNTIYF
V: TRBV10-3; D: NA; size: NA; J: TRBJ1-3; length: 16; DNA: TGTGCCATAGGGCAGGGACAAACCCTTTCTGGAAACACCATATATTTT; CDR3: CAIGQGQTLSGNTIYF
V: TRBV6-5; D: NA; size: NA; J: TRBJ1-1; length: 15; DNA: TGTGCCAGCAGTCAATCGGGGGGAATAGGGACTGAAGCTTTCTTT; CDR3: CASSQSGGIGTEAFF
V: TRBV28; D: NA; size: NA; J: TRBJ2-7; length: 10; DNA: TGTGCCAGCGGACCCTACGAGCAGTACTTC; CDR3: CASGPYEQYF
V: TRBV12-5; D: TRBD2; size: NA; J: TRBJ2-7; length: 16; DNA: TGTGCTAGTGGTTTGGTACTGTCTAGCGGGAGTGCCGAGCAGTACTTC; CDR3: CASGLVLSSGSAEQYF
V: TRBV27; D: TRBD1; size: NA; J: TRBJ1-6; length: 15; DNA: TGTGCCAGTAGCGACAGGGGGAGTTATAATTCACCCCTCCACTTT; CDR3: CASSDRGSYNSPLHF
V: TRBV18; D: NA; size: NA; J: TRBJ1-4; length: 15; DNA: TGTGCCAGCTCAGCGAACAGGGCAACTAATGAAAAACTGTTTTTT; CDR3: CASSANRATNEKLFF
V: TRBV29-1; D: NA; size: NA; J: TRBJ1-1; length: 10; DNA: TGCAGCGTTGATCGTCTTCAAGCTTTCTTT; CDR3: CSVDRLQAFF
V: TRBV5-1; D: TRBD1; size: NA; J: TRBJ2-5; length: 15; DNA: TGCGCCAGCAGCGCCGGGACAGGAGGGGCAGAGACCCAGTACTTC; CDR3: CASSAGTGGAETQYF
V: TRBV30; D: NA; size: NA; J: TRBJ2-3; length: 12; DNA: TGTGCCTGGACGCGTCTCACAGATACGCAGTATTTT; CDR3: CAWTRLTDTQYF
V: TRBV6-1; D: NA; size: NA; J: TRBJ2-2; length: 13; DNA: TGTGCCAGCAGTGGAACATTACAGGGGGAGCTGTTTTTT; CDR3: CASSGTLQGELFF
V: TRBV29-1; D: NA; size: NA; J: TRBJ2-7; length: 12; DNA: TGCAGCGTTGAGGGGCAAACCTACGAGCAGTACTTC; CDR3: CSVEGQTYEQYF
V: TRBV5-6; D: TRBD1; size: NA; J: TRBJ1-6; length: 15; DNA: TGTGCCAGCAGCTGGTATGACAGGGGGAATTCACCCCTCCACTTT; CDR3: CASSWYDRGNSPLHF
V: TRBV11-3; D: NA; size: NA; J: TRBJ1-5; length: 16; DNA: TGTGCCAGCAGCTTTTTTGGGGGAAGAAGCAATCAGCCCCAGCATTTT; CDR3: CASSFFGGRSNQPQHF
V: TRBV14; D: TRBD1; size: NA; J: TRBJ2-3; length: 20; DNA: TGTGCCAGCAGCCAAGATCCGGGACAGGGGCCCTATAGGAGCACAGATACGCAGTATTTT; CDR3: CASSQDPGQGPYRSTDTQYF
V: TRBV10-3; D: TRBD2; size: NA; J: TRBJ2-7; length: 14; DNA: TGTGCCATCCAGGAGACTAGCGGGAGATACGAGCAGTACTTC; CDR3: CAIQETSGRYEQYF
V: TRBV7-7; D: TRBD1; size: NA; J: TRBJ2-3; length: 14; DNA: TGTGCTAGCAGCTCAGAGGGACAGGGGCGCACGCAGTATTTT; CDR3: CASSSEGQGRTQYF
V: TRBV5-5; D: NA; size: NA; J: TRBJ1-4; length: 14; DNA: TGTGCCAGCAGCCCCCGAGCCTCGAATGAAAAACTGTTTTTT; CDR3: CASSPRASNEKLFF
V: TRBV29-1; D: NA; size: NA; J: TRBJ2-6; length: 14; DNA: TGCAGCGTTGATCCTGGCTCTGGGGCCAACGTCCTGACTTTC; CDR3: CSVDPGSGANVLTF
V: TRBV5-4; D: TRBD1; size: NA; J: TRBJ2-1; length: 16; DNA: TGTGCCAGCAGCTTGAAAACAGGGGGCCATTCCTATGAGCAGTTCTTC; CDR3: CASSLKTGGHSYEQFF
V: TRBV7-2; D: TRBD2; size: NA; J: TRBJ2-7; length: 16; DNA: TGTGCCAGCAGCTTGGAGGGGACTAGCGGGGGCTACGAGCAGTACTTC; CDR3: CASSLEGTSGGYEQYF
V: TRBV5-1; D: NA; size: NA; J: TRBJ1-4; length: 14; DNA: TGCGCCAGCAGCCAAACAGGTGGAGGTGAAAAACTGTTTTTT; CDR3: CASSQTGGGEKLFF
V: TRBV28; D: NA; size: few; J: TRBJ1-2; length: 13; DNA: TGTGCCAGCAGTTTGGACAGCGCCTATGGCTACACCTTC; CDR3: CASSLDSAYGYTF
V: TRBV7-9; D: NA; size: NA; J: TRBJ2-7; length: 11; DNA: TGTGCCAGCAGCAGAGGCTACGAGCAGTACTTC; CDR3: CASSRGYEQYF
V: TRBV5-1; D: NA; size: NA; J: TRBJ2-7; length: 14; DNA: TGCGCCAGCAGCTTGGGACAGAACTCTGGGGAGCAGTACTTC; CDR3: CASSLGQNSGEQYF
V: TRBV30; D: NA; size: NA; J: TRBJ2-1; length: 15; DNA: TGTGCCTGGAGTGGCCCAGAGAGCTCCTACAATGAGCAGTTCTTC; CDR3: CAWSGPESSYNEQFF
V: TRBV5-1; D: NA; size: NA; J: TRBJ2-7; length: 12; DNA: TGCGCCAGCAGCTTGGACAGATTCGAGCAGTACTTC; CDR3: CASSLDRFEQYF
V: TRBV6-5; D: NA; size: once; J: TRBJ2-3; length: 12; DNA: TGTGCCAGCAGGGGGCGTGGGGATACGCAGTATTTT; CDR3: CASRGRGDTQYF
V: TRBV30; D: TRBD2; size: NA; J: TRBJ2-5; length: 15; DNA: TGTGCCTGGAGTAGGGGGCTAGCGGGAGGAGAGACCCAGTACTTC; CDR3: CAWSRGLAGGETQYF
V: TRBV28; D: TRBD1; size: NA; J: TRBJ1-5; length: 15; DNA: TGTGCCAGCAGACCTACAGGGGGCACCAATCAGCCCCAGCATTTT; CDR3: CASRPTGGTNQPQHF
V: TRBV27; D: NA; size: NA; J: TRBJ1-2; length: 13; DNA: TGTGCCAGCAGTACGAGACAGAACTATGGCTACACCTTC; CDR3: CASSTRQNYGYTF
V: TRBV6-5; D: NA; size: NA; J: TRBJ1-5; length: 13; DNA: TGTGCCAGCAGTTATGGGCAGTCCCAGGCCCAGCATTTT; CDR3: CASSYGQSQAQHF
V: TRBV10-3; D: TRBD1; size: once; J: TRBJ1-6; length: 13; DNA: TGTGCCATCAAGGGACAGCCTGACTCACCCCTCCACTTT; CDR3: CAIKGQPDSPLHF
V: TRBV11-2; D: NA; size: NA; J: TRBJ2-7; length: 17; DNA: TGTGCCAGCAGCTCCAGGCCCGAAGGTGGGGAAAACTACGAGCAGTACTTC; CDR3: CASSSRPEGGENYEQYF
V: TRBV2; D: NA; size: NA; J: TRBJ1-6; length: 15; DNA: TGTGCCAGCAGTGAAAGGGGAAACTATAATTCACCCCTCCACTTT; CDR3: CASSERGNYNSPLHF
V: TRBV2; D: NA; size: NA; J: TRBJ2-2; length: 14; DNA: TGTGCCAGCACCTTAGGCGGGGGCGCCGGGGAGCTGTTTTTT; CDR3: CASTLGGGAGELFF
V: TRBV7-2; D: NA; size: NA; J: TRBJ1-2; length: 13; DNA: TGTGCCAGCTCCGGTGGCGCGAGGGATGGCTACACCTTC; CDR3: CASSGGARDGYTF
V: TRBV7-2; D: TRBD2; size: NA; J: TRBJ2-7; length: 15; DNA: TGTGCCAGCAGCCCGGGGGGGCGGAGACACCACGAGCAGTACTTC; CDR3: CASSPGGRRHHEQYF
V: TRBV6-5; D: TRBD1; size: NA; J: TRBJ2-7; length: 16; DNA: TGTGCCAGCAGTTCCCCCGGGACAGAGGTTATCTACGAGCAGTACTTC; CDR3: CASSSPGTEVIYEQYF